Following are 2 T cell receptor beta chains from one sample sequenced in a study of blood T cell repertoires in COVID-19. The data were produced by immunoSEQ multiplex PCR, yet TCRdb's version contains in-frame clones alone and is incomplete. The repertoire includes about 270,000 clones, about four fifths of them detected once, and roughly 5% sits in the top ten. Input material: peripheral blood. These TCRs come from a man of 80 years or more with acute or convalescent COVID-19.

The V call is TRBV10-3, the J call TRBJ1-2, with D perhaps matching TRBD1 (5 bases). Trimming stripped 4 bases from V and 3 bases from J, with 12 bases between. CDR3 size: 14 residues. Germline loops: CDR1 ENHRY, CDR2 SYGVKD. The CDR3 DNA reads as TGTGCCATCAGTGCTCGCGACAGTCACTATGGCTACACCTTC. Residues: CAISARDSHYGYTF.

The CDR3 DNA follows: TGCGCCAGCAGTAGGCCCGGGAGTTACGAGCAGTACTTC. Amino acid sequence: CASSRPGSYEQYF. The genes are TRBV23-1 and TRBJ2-7; D perhaps matches TRBD2 (6 bases). TRBV23-1 is flagged as an ORF with uncertain function. This CDR3 region has 13 residues. Between the trimmed V and J ends, which lost 5 bases and 4 bases, there was a span of 12 bases.